This T cell receptor beta chain originates from a study of blood T cell repertoires in COVID-19. On the study more broadly: Sample material is recorded as cDNA or gDNA derived from T cells, B-cell-depleted T cells, or PBMCs.

Assay used: immunoSEQ multiplex PCR; TCRdb lists only in-frame clones, some missing. The sample carries under 65,000 clones, roughly 76% recorded once. Germline V CDR1 and CDR2: MNHNS, SASEGT. The length of the CDR3 is 15 residues. Losses at the gene ends were 2 bases for V and 7 bases for J; bases not matched to a gene: 6. The chain carries TRBV6-1 and TRBJ2-7; 12 positions agree with TRBD2. The sequencing sample was made of peripheral blood. The TCR comes from a woman aged 55-69 years with acute or convalescent COVID-19. Here the CDR3 DNA reads TGTGCCAGCAGTGAAAGCCTAGCGGGAGGGGGGGAGCAGTACTTC. Protein product: CASSESLAGGGEQYF.